This T cell receptor (beta chain) came from a study of control samples from healthy donors and cancer patients. Sequenced by immunoSEQ multiplex PCR; TCRdb stores in-frame clones only, minus some. This sample yields 100,000 to 150,000 clones, of which over 75% are seen a single time; around 2% belongs to the top ten. CDR1 is KGHDR, CDR2 SFDVKD, per germline. The CDR3 is made up of 17 amino acids. J lost 3 bases, V lost 4 bases, and 11 bases had no gene match. Material: blood. This sequence joins TRBV24-1 and TRBJ1-5, with 7 bases matching TRBD1. The origin of this receptor is a man younger than 35 in good health. CDR3 residues: CATSETGQPVNNQPQHF. The CDR3 nucleotides read TGTGCCACCAGTGAAACGGGACAGCCGGTAAACAATCAGCCCCAGCATTTT.